The 12 T cell receptor beta chains listed next were all sequenced from one sample in a study of blood T cells in healthy people across ages. A sample-barcoded 5' primer and a J-beta primer mix were used in a second PCR of about 6 to 11 cycles. TCRdb independently ran MiXCR on the 5' RACE reads; one entry per CDR3 protein. The sample yields roughly 2 million distinct CDR3 sequences, 40% to 55% seen once. The specimen sequenced was blood. These receptors all stem from a woman aged 40 to 50 in good health.

This clonotype was seen a handful of times. The chain is built from TRBV12-3 or TRBV12-4 and TRBJ1-1; a weak D match, TRBD1 (5 bases). V was cut by 1 base and J by 6 bases, with 18 bases left in between. This CDR3 contains 16 residues. The CDR3 is CASSLEGGASRAEAFF. CDR3 sequence (DNA): TGTGCCAGCAGTTTAGAAGGAGGGGCGAGTCGGGCTGAAGCTTTCTTT.

The J gene is TRBJ1-5, the V gene TRBV4-1, with 9 bases that match TRBD1. This CDR3 has 16 residues. V lost 5 bases, J lost 6 bases, and 11 bases stayed unmatched. Germline loops: CDR1 MGHRA, CDR2 YSYEKL. Written as DNA, the CDR3 is TGCGCCAGCAGCTCCCCGGGACAGGGTACGCGTCAGCCCCAGCATTTT. This translates into CASSSPGQGTRQPQHF.

The chain combines TRBV11-2 with TRBJ2-1, with a tentative D call TRBD1 (5 bases). The V end lost 0 bases, the J end lost 0 bases, and 12 bases lay between the germline ends. Germline CDR1 SGHAT, CDR2 FQNNGV. The CDR3 is 17 amino acids. CDR3 in DNA: TGTGCCAGCAGCTTAGATCTAATTAGGGGCTCCTACAATGAGCAGTTCTTC. Its protein is CASSLDLIRGSYNEQFF. Complete variable domain (other parts from reference TRBV11-2 and TRBJ2-1): EAGVAQSPRYKIIEKRQSVAFWCNPISGHATLYWYQQILGQGPKLLIQFQNNGVVDDSQLPKDRFSAERLKGVDSTLKIQPAKLEDSAVYLCASSLDLIRGSYNEQFFGPGTRLTVL.

This clonotype occurred a few times. This sequence joins TRBV5-1 and TRBJ2-3; D not certain. Germline V gene sequence: CDR1 SGHRS, CDR2 YFSETQ. The CDR3 is made up of 14 amino acids. Trimming left V 4 bases short and J 3 bases short, with 12 bases between. The CDR3 coding sequence is TGCGCCAGCAGCAAACTAACGCCTACAGATACGCAGTATTTT. Protein product: CASSKLTPTDTQYF. Filled out from reference TRBV5-1 and TRBJ2-3, the complete variable domain reads KAGVTQTPRYLIKTRGQQVTLSCSPISGHRSVSWYQQTPGQGLQFLFEYFSETQRNKGNFPGRFSGRQFSNSRSEMNVSTLELGDSALYLCASSKLTPTDTQYFGPGTRLTVL.

J is TRBJ2-5 and V is TRBV6-5, with D perhaps TRBD1 or TRBD2 (6 bases each). CDR3 length: 14 amino acids. From germline, CDR1 is MNHEY and CDR2 SVGAGI. V gave up 5 bases and J gave up 4 bases, with 14 bases separating them. The CDR3 nucleotides are TGTGCCAGCAGTGACGGCAGGGGAGGAGAGACCCAGTACTTC. This translates into CASSDGRGGETQYF.

In nucleotides, the CDR3 is TGTGCCAGCAGTTACCGGGCAGGTTTAGGTCGGAATGAGCAGTTCTTC. Residues: CASSYRAGLGRNEQFF. The genes are TRBV6-5 and TRBJ2-1; D is ambiguous. From germline, CDR1 is MNHEY and CDR2 SVGAGI. The CDR3 runs to 16 residues. Trimming left V 2 bases short and J 7 bases short, with 18 bases between.

This clonotype was counted once. The rearrangement links TRBV20-1 to TRBJ2-1; D unresolved. The CDR3 consists of 14 residues. Germline assignment: CDR1 DFQATT and CDR2 SNEGSKA (reference sequence). Trimming removed 7 bases from V and 3 bases from J, with 16 bases in between. The CDR3 is CSVKRMGFYNEQFF. CDR3 bases: TGCAGTGTAAAAAGGATGGGGTTCTACAATGAGCAGTTCTTC.

The CDR3 region is CASSPGTSAETQYF. DNA of the CDR3: TGTGCCAGCAGCCCCGGGACTAGCGCGGAGACCCAGTACTTC. The V gene is TRBV6-1, the J gene TRBJ2-7, with TRBD2 identical over 10 bases. The J call could be wrong; TRBJ2-5 is a better fit for the DNA end. The CDR3 is 14 residues long. Germline CDR1 MNHNS, CDR2 SASEGT.

The chain uses TRBV24-1 and TRBJ2-1, with 12 nucleotides matching TRBD2. Germline CDR1 is KGHDR and CDR2 is SFDVKD. The CDR3 is 16 residues long. V shed 4 bases, J shed 8 bases, and the junction held 8 bases outside the gene matches. For the CDR3, the DNA is TGTGCCACCAGTGAGTCTCTAGCGGGGGGGCCCTATGAGCAGTTCTTC. Protein: CATSESLAGGPYEQFF.

This clonotype came up a few times. V gene TRBV5-1 combines with J gene TRBJ1-1; a weak D match, TRBD1 (6 bases). V lost 2 bases and J 8 bases, leaving 16 bases between the germline ends. The CDR3 loop spans 14 amino acids. Germline V gene lookup returns CDR1 SGHRS and CDR2 YFSETQ. DNA for the CDR3: TGCGCCAGCAGCTTCCCAGGGGAGGTCAGAGAAGCTTTCTTT. Translation: CASSFPGEVREAFF.

J is TRBJ2-5 and V is TRBV3-1; D not resolved. Trimming took off 4 bases at V and 5 bases at J, with 14 bases between the two ends. The CDR3 extends over 14 amino acids. CDR1 is LGHDT, CDR2 YNNKEL, per germline (reference sequence). CDR3: CASSLSPVPETQYF. Here the CDR3 DNA reads TGTGCCAGCAGCCTATCTCCGGTCCCTGAGACCCAGTACTTC.

The rearrangement uses TRBV24-1 and TRBJ2-6; possibly TRBD1 for D (6 bases). The CDR3 has 15 amino acids. V shed 7 bases and J shed 6 bases, with 15 bases lying between them. The germline CDR1 and CDR2 sequences are KGHDR and SFDVKD. The CDR3 DNA reads as TGTGCCACCAGCGAGACAGGCTCTCTGGCCAACGTCCTGACTTTC. Translating it yields CATSETGSLANVLTF.